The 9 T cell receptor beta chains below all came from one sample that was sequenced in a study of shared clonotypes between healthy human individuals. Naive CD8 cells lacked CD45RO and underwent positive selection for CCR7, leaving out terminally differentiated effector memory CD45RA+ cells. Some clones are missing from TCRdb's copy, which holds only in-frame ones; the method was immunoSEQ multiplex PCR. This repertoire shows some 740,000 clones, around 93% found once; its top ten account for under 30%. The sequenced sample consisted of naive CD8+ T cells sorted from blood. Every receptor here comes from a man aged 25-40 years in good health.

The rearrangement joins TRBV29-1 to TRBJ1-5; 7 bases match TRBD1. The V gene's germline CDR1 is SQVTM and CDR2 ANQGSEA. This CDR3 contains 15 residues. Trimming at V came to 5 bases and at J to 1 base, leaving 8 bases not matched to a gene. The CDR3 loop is CSVIPDRDSNQPQHF. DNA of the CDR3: TGCAGCGTTATCCCCGACAGGGACAGCAATCAGCCCCAGCATTTT.

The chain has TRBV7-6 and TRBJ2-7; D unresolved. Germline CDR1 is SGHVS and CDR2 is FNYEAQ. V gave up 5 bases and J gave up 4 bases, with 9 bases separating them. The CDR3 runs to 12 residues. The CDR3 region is CASSRNSYEQYF. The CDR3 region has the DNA TGTGCCAGCAGCCGCAACAGTTACGAGCAGTACTTC. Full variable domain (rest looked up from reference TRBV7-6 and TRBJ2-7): GAGVSQSPRYKVTKRGQDVALRCDPISGHVSLYWYRQALGQGPEFLTYFNYEAQQDKSGLPNDRFSAERPEGSISTLTIQRTEQRDSAMYRCASSRNSYEQYFGPGTRLTVT.

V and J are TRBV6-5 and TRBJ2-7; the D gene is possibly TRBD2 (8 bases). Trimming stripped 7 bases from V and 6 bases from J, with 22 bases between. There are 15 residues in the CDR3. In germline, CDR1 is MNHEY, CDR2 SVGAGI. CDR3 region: CASNPRQGLGSEQYF. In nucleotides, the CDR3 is TGTGCCAGCAATCCCAGACAGGGACTAGGTAGCGAGCAGTACTTC.

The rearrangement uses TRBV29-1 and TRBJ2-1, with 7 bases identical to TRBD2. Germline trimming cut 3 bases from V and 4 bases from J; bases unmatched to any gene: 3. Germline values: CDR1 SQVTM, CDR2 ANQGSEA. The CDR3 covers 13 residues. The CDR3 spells CSVDLADYNEQFF. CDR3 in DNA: TGCAGCGTTGACCTAGCGGATTACAATGAGCAGTTCTTC.

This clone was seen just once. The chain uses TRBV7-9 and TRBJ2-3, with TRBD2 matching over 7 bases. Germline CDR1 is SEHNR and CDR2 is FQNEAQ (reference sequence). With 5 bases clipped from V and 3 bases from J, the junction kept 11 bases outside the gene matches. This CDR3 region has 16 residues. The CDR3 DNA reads TGTGCCAGCAGCCCTTCGTCAGTCGGGGGGACAGATACGCAGTATTTT. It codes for CASSPSSVGGTDTQYF.

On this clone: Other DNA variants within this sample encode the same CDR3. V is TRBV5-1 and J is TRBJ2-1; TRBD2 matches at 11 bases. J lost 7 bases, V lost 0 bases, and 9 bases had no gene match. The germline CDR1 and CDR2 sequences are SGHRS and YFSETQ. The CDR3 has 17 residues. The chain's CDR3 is CASSLEGLAGGGNEQFF. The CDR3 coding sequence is TGCGCCAGCAGCTTGGAGGGTCTAGCGGGAGGTGGGAATGAGCAGTTCTTC.

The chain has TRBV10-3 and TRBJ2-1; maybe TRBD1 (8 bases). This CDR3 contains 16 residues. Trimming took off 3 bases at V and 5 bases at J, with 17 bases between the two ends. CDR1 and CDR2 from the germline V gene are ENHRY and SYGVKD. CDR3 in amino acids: CAISDSNTGGDNEQFF. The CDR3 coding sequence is TGTGCCATCAGTGACAGTAATACAGGGGGGGACAATGAGCAGTTCTTC.

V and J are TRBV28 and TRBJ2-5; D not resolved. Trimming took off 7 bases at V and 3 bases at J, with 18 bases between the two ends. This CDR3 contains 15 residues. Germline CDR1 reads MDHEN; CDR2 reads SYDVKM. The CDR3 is CASNLRLGLEETQYF. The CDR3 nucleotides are TGTGCCAGCAATCTCCGGCTCGGTTTGGAAGAGACCCAGTACTTC.

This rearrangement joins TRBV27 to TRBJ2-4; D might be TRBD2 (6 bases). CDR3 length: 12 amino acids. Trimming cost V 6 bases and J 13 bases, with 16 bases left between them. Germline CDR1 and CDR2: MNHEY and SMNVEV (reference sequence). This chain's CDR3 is CASSTGVGGQYF. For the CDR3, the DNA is TGTGCCAGCAGCACGGGAGTAGGAGGGCAGTACTTC.